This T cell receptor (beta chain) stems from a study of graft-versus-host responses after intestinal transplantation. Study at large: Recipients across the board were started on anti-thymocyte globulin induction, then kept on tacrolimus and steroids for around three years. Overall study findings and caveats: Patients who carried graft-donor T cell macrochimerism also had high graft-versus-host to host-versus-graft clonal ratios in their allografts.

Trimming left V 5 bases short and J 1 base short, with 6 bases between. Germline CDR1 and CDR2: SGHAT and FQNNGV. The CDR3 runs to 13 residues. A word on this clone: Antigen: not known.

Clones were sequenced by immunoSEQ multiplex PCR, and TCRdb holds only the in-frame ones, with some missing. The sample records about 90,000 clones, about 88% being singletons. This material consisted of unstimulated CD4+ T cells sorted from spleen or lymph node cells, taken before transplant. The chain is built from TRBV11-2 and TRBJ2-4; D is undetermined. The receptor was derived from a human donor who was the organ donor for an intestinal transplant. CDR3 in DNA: TGTGCCAGCAGCCCCCGGGCCAAAAACATTCAGTACTTC. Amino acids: CASSPRAKNIQYF.